This TCR beta chain stems from a study of graft-versus-host responses after intestinal transplantation. Across the whole study: Among the recipients, all got anti-thymocyte globulin induction and then tacrolimus and steroids for around three years. Study findings and constraints: Early post-transplant declines in HvG were associated with peak levels of circulating GvH clones. Recipient-marrow GvH clones were detected, some having first appeared in ileum or blood. Allografts from individuals with graft-donor T cell macrochimerism displayed high graft-versus-host to host-versus-graft clonal ratios.

Germline CDR1 GTSNPN, CDR2 SVGIG (reference sequence). The CDR3 contains 14 residues. The ends were cut back, 3 bases at V and 7 bases at J, with 18 bases in the middle. About this clone: Its antigen is not known.

Sequenced by immunoSEQ multiplex PCR; TCRdb stores in-frame clones only, minus some. The sample consists of some 70,000 clones, around 87% of them appearing once. The sample here was unstimulated CD8+ T cells sorted from spleen or lymph node cells, taken before transplant. This sequence was found in a human donor who was the organ donor for an intestinal transplant. The rearrangement joins TRBV30 to TRBJ1-1, with D unresolved. The CDR3 is CAWSSPRTWGEAFF. CDR3 DNA sequence: TGTGCCTGGAGCTCACCCAGGACTTGGGGTGAAGCTTTCTTT.